Each of the 16 T cell receptor beta chains below was sequenced from the same sample in a study of T cell responses to AZD1222 COVID-19 vaccine (dated by TCRdb to 2020 to 2023). The time point tag for this specimen amounts to: about 28 days (+/-7) after the second vaccine dose. The library relied on the immunoSEQ multiplex PCR assay. TCRdb retrieved this table from immuneACCESS and kept in-frame rearrangements only. Not all clones are present; in checked studies, unresolved V genes account for under half, and no reason is known for the remainder. In all, the sample holds just under 150,000 clones, and about 92% of those were seen once. The ten largest clones represent approximately 1.8% of the sample. The source was peripheral blood, collected 28 days after the second AZD1222 dose. These receptors all come from an adult who received the AZD1222 COVID-19 vaccine.

This chain connects TRBV14 to TRBJ2-1; a weak D match, TRBD2 (6 bases). The CDR3 length is 16 residues. Germline V gene lookup returns CDR1 SGHDN and CDR2 FVKESK. The V end was cut by 0 bases, the J end by 8 bases, with 17 bases between. The CDR3 spells CASSQDFVGGNDEQFF. As DNA, the CDR3 is TGTGCCAGCAGCCAAGATTTCGTAGGCGGGAACGATGAGCAGTTCTTC.

V and J are TRBV19 and TRBJ2-1; D gene uncertain. V lost 9 bases to trimming and J lost 7 bases, with 16 bases between them. Germline V gene lookup returns CDR1 LNHDA and CDR2 SQIVND (reference sequence). The CDR3 has 13 amino acids. In DNA form, the CDR3 reads TGTGCCAGCAGGAAAGACGTGGGGAATGAGCAGTTCTTC. Encoded protein: CASRKDVGNEQFF.

V is TRBV7-3 and J is TRBJ2-3, with D hard to call. Germline values: CDR1 SGHTA, CDR2 FQGTGA. Trimming removed 0 bases from V and 1 base from J, with 11 bases in between. The CDR3 contains 16 residues. DNA for the CDR3: TGTGCCAGCAGCTTAACACAGTCCTCTGGCACAGATACGCAGTATTTT. Translation: CASSLTQSSGTDTQYF.

DNA of the CDR3: TGTGCCAGCAGTGCCCCCGGTTGGTACCAAGAGACCCAGTACTTC. It specifies CASSAPGWYQETQYF. The chain is built from TRBV2 and TRBJ2-5; no clear D. The germline V and J ends were trimmed by 4 bases and 0 bases, with 12 bases remaining between them. Germline values: CDR1 SNHLY, CDR2 FYNNEI. This CDR3 comprises 15 residues.

This clone was seen just once. The chain carries TRBV7-2 and TRBJ2-7; D is unresolved. Looked up from germline, CDR1 is SGHTA and CDR2 is FQGNSA. The CDR3 spans 11 residues. V lost 1 base and J lost 6, with 4 bases in between. CDR3 residues: CASSLVAEQYF. The CDR3 nucleotides are TGTGCCAGCAGCTTAGTCGCCGAGCAGTACTTC.

V is TRBV10-2 and J is TRBJ1-5; the D is unclear. Germline V gene lookup returns CDR1 WSHSY and CDR2 SAAADI. There are 17 residues in the CDR3. With 6 bases removed from V and 0 bases from J, the gap between germline ends came to 18 bases. CDR3 bases: TGCGCCAGCAGCACAGTTCAGGCGGTTTATAGCAATCAGCCCCAGCATTTT. Translated: CASSTVQAVYSNQPQHF.

The rearrangement uses TRBV5-5 and TRBJ1-2, with 7 bases that match TRBD1. V trimming: 2 bases; J trimming: 2 bases; junction bases outside the gene matches: 3. Germline CDR1 SGHKS, CDR2 YYEKEE (reference sequence). This CDR3 is 14 amino acids long. This CDR3 is CASSFMTGNYGYTF. The CDR3 nucleotides read TGTGCCAGCAGCTTCATGACAGGGAACTATGGCTACACCTTC.

J is TRBJ1-1 and V is TRBV7-6, with a tentative D call TRBD1 (5 bases). V was pared by 5 bases and J by 2 bases, with 12 bases between. Per the germline V gene, CDR1 is SGHVS and CDR2 is FNYEAQ. CDR3 size: 14 residues. CDR3 in amino acids: CASSAGPINTEAFF. The CDR3 bases are TGTGCCAGCAGCGCGGGACCAATAAACACTGAAGCTTTCTTT.

This clone has more than one count but fewer than ten. As DNA, the CDR3 is TGTGCCAGCAGCCAAAAGGGACAGAAAAACATTCAGTACTTC. It translates to CASSQKGQKNIQYF. The V gene is TRBV3-1 (or the pseudogene TRBV3-2), the J gene TRBJ2-4; 7 bases fit TRBD1. The V gene end was trimmed by 2 bases and the J gene end by 4 bases; junction bases not matched to a gene: 2. Germline lookup yields CDR1 LGHDT and CDR2 YNNKEL (reference sequence). The CDR3 totals 14 residues.

The rearrangement uses TRBV3-1 (or the pseudogene TRBV3-2) and TRBJ1-2, with D unclear. From germline, CDR1 is LGHDT and CDR2 YNNKEL (reference sequence). Deletions cut 3 bases from V and 4 bases from J, with 15 bases between. The CDR3 consists of 15 residues. The CDR3 is CASSHTAGLRYGYTF. CDR3 DNA sequence: TGTGCCAGCAGCCATACCGCAGGCCTCCGCTATGGCTACACCTTC.

This rearrangement joins TRBV2 to TRBJ2-1; 9 bases map to TRBD1. Germline CDR1 is SNHLY and CDR2 is FYNNEI. The CDR3 sequence is 15 residues long. V dropped 9 bases and J dropped 2; count of bases not matched to a gene: 8. The CDR3 protein is CASQEGQGAYNEQFF. The CDR3 DNA reads as TGTGCCAGTCAAGAGGGACAGGGTGCCTACAATGAGCAGTTCTTC.

This chain uses TRBV5-6 with TRBJ1-1, with unresolved D. This CDR3 region has 12 residues. Germline CDR1 reads SGHDT; CDR2 reads YYEEEE. Trimming removed 1 base at V and 0 bases at J, with 1 base between. CDR3 loop: CASSLLNTEAFF. DNA of the CDR3: TGTGCCAGCAGCTTGCTGAACACTGAAGCTTTCTTT.

This clone was detected only a few times. CDR3 sequence: CASSIPLAGLTYEQYF. Written as DNA, the CDR3 is TGTGCCAGCAGTATACCACTAGCGGGATTAACTTACGAGCAGTACTTC. The gene calls are TRBV27 and TRBJ2-7, with 10 nucleotides matching TRBD2. Germline trimming cut 5 bases from V and 4 bases from J; bases unmatched to any gene: 11. Germline V CDR1 and CDR2: MNHEY, SMNVEV (reference sequence). The CDR3 is 16 amino acids.

V and J are TRBV5-1 and TRBJ2-7; TRBD1 matches 8 bases. Germline CDR1 and CDR2: SGHRS and YFSETQ. The V segment lost 4 bases and the J segment 6 bases; nucleotides outside the gene matches: 15. The CDR3 loop spans 16 amino acids. CDR3 loop: CASSPTRSGGGREQYF. CDR3 sequence (DNA): TGCGCCAGCAGCCCGACCCGCTCAGGGGGCGGACGCGAGCAGTACTTC.

The chain links TRBV2 to TRBJ2-6; tentative D call: TRBD2 (6 bases). Trimming shortened V by 10 bases and J by 3 bases, and 19 bases separated the two germline ends. The V gene's germline CDR1 is SNHLY and CDR2 FYNNEI. The CDR3 length is 16 residues. For the CDR3, the DNA is TGTGCCACGCAACCGGGCCCAGCGGGTGGGGCCAACGTCCTGACTTTC. It translates to CATQPGPAGGANVLTF.

The rearrangement uses TRBV25-1 and TRBJ1-4, with D uncertain. Trimming removed 4 bases from V and 0 bases from J, with 12 bases in between. CDR1 is MGHDK, CDR2 SYGVNS, per germline. CDR3 length equals 16 residues. CDR3 coding DNA: TGTGCCAGCAGTGCCCAAGTGGGTGCAACTAATGAAAAACTGTTTTTT. Its protein product is CASSAQVGATNEKLFF. Combining the CDR3 with reference TRBV25-1 and TRBJ1-4 gives the whole variable domain EADIYQTPRYLVIGTGKKITLECSQTMGHDKMYWYQQDPGMELHLIHYSYGVNSTEKGDLSSESTVSRIRTEHFPLTLESARPSHTSQYLCASSAQVGATNEKLFFGSGTQLSVL.